This T cell receptor beta chain was identified in a study of blood T cell repertoires in COVID-19. The wider study: The United States, Italy and Spain provided the acute and convalescent COVID-19 samples.

The study drew participants aged 18 to 89 years from 20 to 30 US areas. Which cohort a participant joined came from the clinical history participants gave. In Cohort 3, a recovered donor had either two negative PCRs, clearance, or symptom resolution. Germline V lookup: CDR1 KGHDR, CDR2 SFDVKD. This CDR3 has 14 amino acids. Trimming took 6 bases from V and 2 from J; bases not matched to a gene: 3. Here immunoSEQ multiplex PCR was the method, and the copy in TCRdb shows in-frame clones only, minus some. The table records 200,000 to 250,000 clones, 85% to 95% of them present only once. What was sequenced was PBMCs or T cells enriched from blood (not recorded which). The gene calls are TRBV24-1 and TRBJ2-1, with 7 bases that match TRBD2. This clonotype originated in a woman aged 18-29 years who had recovered from COVID-19. The CDR3 region is CATSPSGAYNEQFF. CDR3 nucleotide sequence: TGTGCCACCAGTCCTAGCGGAGCCTACAATGAGCAGTTCTTC.